This T cell receptor (beta chain) stems from a study of cytotoxic CD8 clonotypes in ibrutinib-treated CLL. Overall study: Partial response occurred in approximately 25 patients and complete response in 2; at median about 6 years, approximately 14 remained remitted and 12 progressed. Regarding the study as a whole: Samples were collected at differing times from sustained-remission and progressing patients. Ibrutinib response saw clonality rise, and progression saw it return toward baseline.

Concerning this clone: Its antigen is not known.

The CDR3 has 13 residues. V was pared by 3 bases and J by 6 bases, with 4 bases of the junction left unmatched. Germline V CDR1 and CDR2: PRHDT, FYEKMQ (reference sequence). The repertoire was sequenced with immunoSEQ multiplex PCR; TCRdb's copy has only in-frame clones and lacks some. The top ten hold 5% to 6.5% of the sample, which has 300,000 or so clones, 60% to 80% seen once. The chain couples TRBV13 to TRBJ2-7, with 8 bases lining up with TRBD2. The receptor comes from a human donor with chronic lymphocytic leukemia. The material sequenced was PBMCs, taken after 36 months of ibrutinib treatment. The chain's CDR3 is CASSFGLAGEQYF. In DNA, the CDR3 is TGTGCCAGCAGCTTCGGCCTAGCGGGCGAGCAGTACTTC.